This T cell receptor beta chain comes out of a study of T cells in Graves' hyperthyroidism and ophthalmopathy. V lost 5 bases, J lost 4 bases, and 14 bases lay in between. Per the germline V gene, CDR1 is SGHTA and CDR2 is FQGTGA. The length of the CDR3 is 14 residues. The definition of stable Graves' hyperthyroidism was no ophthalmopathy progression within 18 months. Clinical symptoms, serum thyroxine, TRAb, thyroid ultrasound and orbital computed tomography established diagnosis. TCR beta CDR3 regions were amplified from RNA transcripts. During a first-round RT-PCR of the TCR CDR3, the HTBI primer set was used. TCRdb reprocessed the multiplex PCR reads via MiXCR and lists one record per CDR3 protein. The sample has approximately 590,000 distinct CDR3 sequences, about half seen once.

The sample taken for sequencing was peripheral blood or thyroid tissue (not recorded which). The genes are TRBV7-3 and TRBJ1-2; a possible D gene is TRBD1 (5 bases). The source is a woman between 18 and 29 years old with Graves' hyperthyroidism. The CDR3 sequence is CASSQSRDGYGYTF. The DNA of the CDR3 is TGTGCCAGCAGCCAATCCAGGGATGGCTATGGCTACACCTTC.